This is a list of T cell receptor beta chains from one sample in a study of beta chain features in type 1 diabetes. This table comes from immunoSEQ multiplex PCR, and its TCRdb copy is limited to in-frame clones, with some not included. The sample yields over 500,000 clones, around 15% seen once. Sequenced input: naive CD4+ T cells from blood. These receptors came from a man between 18 and 35 years old in good health. CDR3s include the opening cysteine and the closing phenylalanine or tryptophan. Fields, in order: V gene, D gene, J gene, clone size, CDR3 protein, CDR3 DNA. D genes are given only for firm matches. Size is stated for part of the rows, as once, few or many counts, or as a class when the clone is expanded.

v_call: TRBV4-2; d_call: -; j_call: TRBJ2-3; clone_size: few; cdr3_aa: CASSQVFSGDTADTQYF; cdr3_nt: TGTGCCAGCAGCCAAGTTTTCTCCGGGGACACCGCAGATACGCAGTATTTT
v_call: TRBV7-7; d_call: TRBD2; j_call: TRBJ2-7; clone_size: few; cdr3_aa: CASSRGLAGFEQYF; cdr3_nt: TGTGCCAGCAGCAGGGGACTAGCGGGGTTCGAGCAGTACTTC
v_call: TRBV28; d_call: -; j_call: TRBJ1-2; clone_size: -; cdr3_aa: CASTDRTYGYTF; cdr3_nt: TGTGCCAGCACCGACAGGACCTATGGCTACACCTTC
v_call: TRBV19; d_call: TRBD2; j_call: TRBJ2-5; clone_size: once; cdr3_aa: CASIGGETQYF; cdr3_nt: TGTGCCAGTATCGGGGGGGAGACCCAGTACTTC
v_call: TRBV7-9; d_call: -; j_call: TRBJ2-7; clone_size: -; cdr3_aa: CASSSLRVYEQYF; cdr3_nt: TGTGCCAGCAGCTCCCTAAGGGTCTACGAGCAGTACTTC
v_call: TRBV4-2; d_call: -; j_call: TRBJ2-1; clone_size: few; cdr3_aa: CASSQGLLLTYNEQFF; cdr3_nt: TGTGCCAGCAGCCAAGGGCTACTCCTCACCTACAATGAGCAGTTCTTC
v_call: TRBV4-1; d_call: TRBD1; j_call: TRBJ1-1; clone_size: few; cdr3_aa: CASSQVDRAGEAFF; cdr3_nt: TGCGCCAGCAGCCAGGTAGACAGGGCGGGGGAAGCTTTCTTT
v_call: TRBV9; d_call: -; j_call: TRBJ2-7; clone_size: few; cdr3_aa: CASSPGQPTLYEQYF; cdr3_nt: TGTGCCAGCAGCCCAGGACAGCCGACCCTATACGAGCAGTACTTC
v_call: TRBV11-1; d_call: -; j_call: TRBJ2-5; clone_size: -; cdr3_aa: CASSLVRGQETQYF; cdr3_nt: TGTGCCAGCAGCTTAGTAAGGGGTCAAGAGACCCAGTACTTC
v_call: TRBV11-2; d_call: -; j_call: TRBJ2-2; clone_size: few; cdr3_aa: CASSARQLHTGELFF; cdr3_nt: TGTGCCAGCAGCGCTAGACAACTGCACACCGGGGAGCTGTTTTTT
v_call: TRBV28; d_call: -; j_call: TRBJ2-1; clone_size: -; cdr3_aa: CASSFGRLGGHNEQFF; cdr3_nt: TGTGCCAGCAGTTTTGGCCGGCTCGGGGGACACAATGAGCAGTTCTTC
v_call: TRBV9; d_call: TRBD1; j_call: TRBJ1-6; clone_size: -; cdr3_aa: CASSVDGQVNSPLHF; cdr3_nt: TGTGCCAGCAGCGTAGACGGACAGGTCAATTCACCCCTCCACTTT
v_call: TRBV28; d_call: TRBD1; j_call: TRBJ2-2; clone_size: -; cdr3_aa: CASSTTGVKNTGELFF; cdr3_nt: TGTGCCAGCAGTACAACAGGGGTCAAGAACACCGGGGAGCTGTTTTTT
v_call: TRBV13; d_call: -; j_call: TRBJ2-6; clone_size: many; cdr3_aa: CASNLRGSGANVLTF; cdr3_nt: TGTGCCAGCAACCTCCGGGGATCCGGGGCCAACGTCCTGACTTTC
v_call: TRBV9; d_call: TRBD2; j_call: TRBJ2-1; clone_size: -; cdr3_aa: CASSVRPTSGPYNEQFF; cdr3_nt: TGTGCCAGCAGCGTACGTCCGACTAGCGGGCCCTACAATGAGCAGTTCTTC
v_call: TRBV14; d_call: -; j_call: TRBJ1-1; clone_size: few; cdr3_aa: CASSRAGRYTEAFF; cdr3_nt: TGTGCCAGCAGCAGGGCAGGGAGATACACTGAAGCTTTCTTT
v_call: TRBV7-6; d_call: -; j_call: TRBJ1-2; clone_size: -; cdr3_aa: CASSSLGGYTF; cdr3_nt: TGTGCCAGCAGCTCCCTGGGGGGCTACACCTTC
v_call: TRBV5-4; d_call: TRBD1; j_call: TRBJ2-1; clone_size: few; cdr3_aa: CASSGQGTHRSSYNEQFF; cdr3_nt: TGTGCCAGCAGCGGACAGGGGACGCATCGAAGCTCCTACAATGAGCAGTTCTTC